One T cell receptor beta chain is described in this entry. Its specific antigen is unknown. Base qualities were left out, and no much larger clone turns up one base away. The library was made by the immunoSEQ multiplex PCR assay. For the multiplex PCR, a mixture combining 60 forward primers for TCR Vbeta segments and 13 reverse primers for TCR Jbeta segments was used. The CDR3 region of rearranged TCR beta genes was amplified from genomic DNA by a multiplex PCR assay. On the Illumina HiSeq System, the amplified TCR beta libraries were sequenced as 87-base-pair reads. The authors processed their data as follows. Across the 500 to 850 repertoires, a later analysis counted roughly 77 million unique TCR beta chains, roughly 11 million of which were shared by at least two donors. Raw reads were error-corrected and collapsed into unique sequences by a nearest-neighbor algorithm in which closely related sequences were merged to remove PCR and sequencing errors. To assign V, D and J gene segments, CDR3 sequences were aligned to IMGT reference sequences. Each retained sequence needed at least a six-nucleotide match to both a V gene segment and a J gene segment. Rearrangements were classified as productive when the CDR3 lacked stop codons and remained in frame with V and J, and all other rearrangements were classified as non-productive. CDR3 was defined according to IMGT convention as the region running from the second conserved V-encoded cysteine to the conserved J-encoded phenylalanine. Sequences without an unambiguous match to a single V gene segment were excluded from the earlier analysis of 500 to 700 of the donors. In an earlier analysis of a few hundred of the donors, a V segment was called functional when productive rearrangements were above 56.7%, and segregating when the standard deviation between donors exceeded 5%. A statistical classification framework was built for diagnosing cytomegalovirus status from the catalog of TCR beta chain sequences. In a later analysis, TCR nucleotide sequences were compared against IMGT/GENE-DB human TR gene sequences so that V and J genes could be assigned. A later analysis assigned CDR3 sequences and most-parsimonious VDJ recombination scenarios with the TCRdist pipeline. A later analysis defined each TCR beta chain by its CDR3 amino acid sequence plus V-gene family, and excluded reads lacking a unique V-gene family. As a way to deal with suspected cross-contamination and a sequencing artifact, a later analysis dropped 450 to 600 nucleotide sequences that were highly shared and had low generation probability. A later analysis calculated a clonal expansion index for each public chain from normalized within-repertoire ranks of inferred template counts. In a later analysis, generation probabilities were computed with a VDJ recombination model fitted to out-of-frame rearrangements, and the resulting probabilities were checked against IGoR. Hypergeometric tests were used in a later analysis to score TCR-TCR, TCR-HLA and TCR-CMV co-occurrence, with a repertoire-size bias correction applied to the TCR pairs. To estimate false discovery rates, a later analysis permuted the HLA or CMV assignments 20 times. In a later analysis, co-occurring TCRs were grouped using DBSCAN, with TCRdist sequence similarity added in when clustering inside HLA-allele-positive subsets. For co-occurrence clustering, repertoires with fewer than 30,000 or more than 120,000 public chains were excluded, along with a handful of repertoires with anomalous nucleotide sharing. TCRdb obtained this table from immuneACCESS and retained in-frame rearrangements with V and J assigned. These tables miss some clones; where compared with another copy, unresolved V genes account for less than half of the shortfall, and the remainder is unexplained. V and J calls and clone size are as listed in that table; D and trimming were resolved from the DNA. The sample table records 110,000 or so clones; approximately 83% of these occur just once. About 2.7% of the sample lies in the top ten.

This sample was included in a study of cytomegalovirus exposure and HLA in healthy donors (dated by TCRdb to 2015 to 2018). In terms of the full investigation: An earlier analysis of under 600 of the donors reported more than 250 Gb of sequence data and 100 million to 130 million unique TCR beta sequences from about 179 million T cells. A later genetic analysis used genome-wide SNP genotypes for about 55% of the 666 donors, treating that subset as a discovery cohort. The T cell repertoires of 666 subjects were profiled by immunosequencing and related to cytomegalovirus serostatus. Donor age, sex, ethnicity and CMV serostatus were collected together with the repertoire data. In an earlier analysis of 587 of the donors, high-throughput TCR beta sequencing was used to judge whether each TCR beta V gene segment behaved as functional or pseudogenic. To predict cytomegalovirus infection status, the study brought together high-throughput TCR immunosequencing, statistical association of individual TCRs with disease status, and machine learning. Typing coverage differed by locus: A, B, C, DRB1 and DQB1 were typed in about 629-640 donors, DQA1 in about 560, DPA1 in 606, and DPB1 in 450 to 480. All discovery cohort repertoires had been generated on a single sequencing platform. Rather than using new phenotypic data, the later analysis identified candidate immune exposures from TCR beta sequences and from how often those sequences occurred across donors. Among the roughly 400 genotyped donors, around 79% belonged to the genetic ancestry cluster associated with self-reported Caucasian donors. Both class I and class II loci were covered by HLA typing, at four-digit resolution. Besides the first cohort of 550 to 750 subjects, a separate validation cohort made up of 90 to 150 different subjects was used. Several DR-DQ haplotypes were handled as single units for association and clustering because linkage in the cohort was strong. A later analysis re-examined previously published TCR beta repertoires from over 500 donors and added high-resolution HLA genotyping to investigate patterns of TCR occurrence. Among about 400 genotyped donors of the cohort, an average of about 220,000 unique TCR beta nucleotide sequences was sequenced per donor, of which about 18% were non-productive. The aim of the study was to test whether cataloging public T cell receptors could identify signatures of past pathogen exposure. An early release that covered roughly 600 HLA-typed donors contained around 330 gigabases of sequencing data and 80 million or so unique TCR sequences.

Points the paper makes about the study in general: Several of the top co-occurrence clusters appeared to be linked to parvovirus B19, influenza, CMV and Epstein-Barr virus, according to a later analysis. A total of some 180 TCR beta chains were listed by the study as associated with cytomegalovirus. HLA typing was unavailable for some donors at each locus, so association tests used only the typed subset. Because the 87-base-pair reads could not distinguish some IMGT-functional V segments, including TRBV6-2 and TRBV6-3, those segments were excluded. A later analysis found that HLA-associated TCR beta chains were more clonally expanded and had lower generation probabilities than equally common non-associated chains. A cluster of highly shared sequence variants was judged likely to be a technical artifact of the sequencing pipeline. A few of the identified cytomegalovirus-associated TCR beta chains were confirmed in vitro to be specific for cytomegalovirus antigens. Broadly in line with IMGT annotations, most TCR beta V segments showed up in productive rearrangements about 87% or about 30% of the time in an earlier analysis of around 600 of the donors. The earlier analysis of 587 of the donors excluded approximately 17 rarely observed V segments, including chromosome 9 orphons, because counts were too low. Most CMV-associated TCR beta chains appeared to be HLA-restricted in a later analysis, and the HLA associations seemed to be driven largely by CMV exposure. Presence/absence analyses assumed roughly uniform sequencing depth across donors, an assumption that may not hold. A later genetic analysis reported fewer N-insertions in productive TCRs among donors in an Asian-associated ancestry cluster than the roughly 620-donor mean. A further reported finding was that TCR beta sequences accurately predicted the HLA-A and HLA-B alleles for most subjects in the first cohort. The cohort was sequenced for TCR beta chains only, and without alpha or paired-chain data the features that could be detected were limited. Immune exposure information for the cohort was limited to CMV serostatus. Most TCR sequences were observed very rarely across donors, whereas some public TCRs were present in many individuals. Correlated functional status among segregating V segments might reflect linkage disequilibrium, but an unknown experimental factor could not be ruled out. Specific HLA alleles were associated with 15,000 to 20,000 TCR beta sequences at a false discovery rate of 0.05 in a later analysis. A later analysis found that TCR association rates varied across HLA loci, with DRB1 alleles showing the most associated TCRs and HLA-C alleles the fewest. The authors suggested that the approach could potentially be extended to other disease states and immunological phenotypes. Cytomegalovirus status was reported to be diagnosed by the classifier with high specificity and sensitivity in both the original and validation cohorts. When HLA alleles, especially DR and DQ, strongly co-occurred, TCR associations were difficult to assign to individual alleles. A later genetic analysis associated a missense DCLRE1C variant with V-gene and J-gene trimming of TCR beta chains, and an independent cohort replicated the association.

The cohort consisted of hundreds of healthy bone marrow donors. At the time of sampling, every cohort member was nominally healthy, though immune exposures that went unrecorded were likely present. The donor was CMV seronegative and was included in the group of 352 seronegative cohort members. A peripheral blood sample was collected from each donor, and TCR beta sequencing was performed on peripheral blood mononuclear cells. Genomic DNA was extracted from the blood cell samples with the Qiagen DNeasy Blood Extraction Kit. The CDR3 covers 14 residues, taking in both the cysteine and the phenylalanine. Only the CDR3 part of the read is kept: 42 bases, read in frame from the first base. V is cut by 7 bases and J by 2 bases, and the space between the germline ends is 13 bases. As encoded in the germline V gene, CDR1 is MNHNS while CDR2 is SASEGT.

The chain is made from TRBV6-1 and TRBJ2-3, and TRBD2 may be the D gene, going by 5 matching bases. This clonotype originated in a woman younger than 35 in good health and CMV-seronegative. The sequencing sample was made of PBMCs. The CDR3 corresponds to CASTSDLYTDTQYF. The nucleotides read TGTGCCAGCACCTCGGACTTATACACAGATACGCAGTATTTT.